The clone carrying this T cell receptor (beta chain) has a count of ten or more. The target antigen is unknown. The source of the sample is a study of T cells in Graves' hyperthyroidism and ophthalmopathy. From RNA transcripts, TCR beta CDR3 regions were amplified. HTBI primers were the set used in a first-round RT-PCR of the TCR CDR3. TCRdb re-derived calls from the multiplex PCR reads in MiXCR, one entry per CDR3 protein. The sample has over 400,000 distinct CDR3 sequences, approximately 14% seen once. General study findings and limits: The blood repertoire included most of the expanded thyroid clonotypes above 0.001. Ophthalmopathy, which appeared later, was predicted by the model a median around 6.9 months before onset.

Researchers barred patients who had uncontrolled infection, other autoimmune disease, pregnancy or lactation. For the diagnoses, clinical symptoms, serum thyroxine and TRAb, thyroid ultrasound and orbital computed tomography were used. Germline V CDR1 and CDR2: DFQATT, SNEGSKA (reference sequence). The CDR3 consists of 13 residues. The V gene end was trimmed by 5 bases and the J gene end by 7 bases; junction bases not matched to a gene: 6. The rearrangement uses TRBV20-1 and TRBJ1-2; 11 bases line up with TRBD1. Material: blood. The TCR was taken from a man between 18 and 29 years old with Graves' ophthalmopathy. CDR3 residues: CSAPGQGAFGYTF. In nucleotides, the CDR3 is TGCAGTGCTCCTGGACAGGGGGCTTTTGGCTACACCTTC.